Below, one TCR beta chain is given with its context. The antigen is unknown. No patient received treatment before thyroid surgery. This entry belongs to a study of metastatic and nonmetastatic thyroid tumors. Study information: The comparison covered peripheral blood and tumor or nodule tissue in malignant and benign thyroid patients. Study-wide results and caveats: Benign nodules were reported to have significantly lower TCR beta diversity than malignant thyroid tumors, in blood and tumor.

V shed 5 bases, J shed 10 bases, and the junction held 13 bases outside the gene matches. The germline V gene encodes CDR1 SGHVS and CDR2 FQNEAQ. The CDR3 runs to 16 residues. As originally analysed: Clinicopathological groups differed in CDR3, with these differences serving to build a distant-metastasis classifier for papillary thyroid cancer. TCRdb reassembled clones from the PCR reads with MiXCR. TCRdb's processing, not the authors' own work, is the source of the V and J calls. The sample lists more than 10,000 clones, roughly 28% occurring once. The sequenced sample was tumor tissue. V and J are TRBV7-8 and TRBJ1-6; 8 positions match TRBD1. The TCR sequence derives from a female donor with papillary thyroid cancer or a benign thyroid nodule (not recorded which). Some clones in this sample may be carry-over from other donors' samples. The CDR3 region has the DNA TGTGCCAGCAGCCCCGGGGGGTGGGCAGGGGGCTCACCCCTCCACTTT. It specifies CASSPGGWAGGSPLHF. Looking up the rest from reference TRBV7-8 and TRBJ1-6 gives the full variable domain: GAGVSQSPRYKVAKRGQDVALRCDPISGHVSLFWYQQALGQGPEFLTYFQNEAQLDKSGLPSDRFFAERPEGSVSTLKIQRTQQEDSAVYLCASSPGGWAGGSPLHFGNGTRLTVT.